This is a list of T cell receptor beta chains from one sample in a study of blood T cell repertoires in COVID-19. Here immunoSEQ multiplex PCR was the method, and the copy in TCRdb shows in-frame clones only, minus some. Counted here are about 140,000 clones, around nine tenths occurring once; the ten biggest clones make up over 9.5%. Specimen: peripheral blood. The source is a man aged 45-60 years with active or convalescent COVID-19. The CDR3 runs from the conserved cysteine through the conserved F or W. A D gene is named only where the DNA matches it firmly. Only some rows state a clone size, as once, few, many or a class for expanded clones.

cdr3_aa cdr3_nt clone_size d_call j_call v_call
CASSFEGTGAEAFF TGTGCCAGCAGCTTTGAGGGAACAGGGGCTGAAGCTTTCTTT many TRBD1 TRBJ1-1 TRBV7-9
CASSERGGMGSTDTQYF TGCGCCAGCAGTGAGAGAGGCGGGATGGGAAGCACAGATACGCAGTATTTT . . TRBJ2-3 TRBV10-1
CASSSGYSGNTIYF TGCGCCAGCAGCTCGGGATACTCTGGAAACACCATATATTTT . . TRBJ1-3 TRBV5-1
CASSLLGRPNTEAFF TGTGCCAGCAGCTTGTTGGGCAGACCGAACACTGAAGCTTTCTTT . . TRBJ1-1 TRBV5-5
CASSARRQETQYF TGTGCCAGCAGCGCTAGGAGGCAAGAGACCCAGTACTTC . . TRBJ2-5 TRBV13
CSVEEDRVGNTIYF TGCAGCGTTGAAGAGGACAGGGTTGGAAACACCATATATTTT . TRBD1 TRBJ1-3 TRBV29-1
CASSANPGLAGGGEQFF TGTGCCAGCAGTGCCAACCCCGGACTAGCGGGAGGGGGTGAGCAGTTCTTC . TRBD2 TRBJ2-1 TRBV2
CASSQAFSNTEAFF TGTGCCAGTAGCCAGGCGTTCTCGAACACTGAAGCTTTCTTT . . TRBJ1-1 TRBV19
CASSPAGLYSYNEQFF TGTGCCAGCAGTCCCGCGGGGCTATACTCCTACAATGAGCAGTTCTTC . . TRBJ2-1 TRBV6-2/TRBV6-3
CASSLDYPNEQFF TGTGCTAGCAGCTTAGACTACCCCAATGAGCAGTTCTTC . . TRBJ2-1 TRBV7-7
CSVGLAGGLRYEQYF TGCAGCGTTGGGCTAGCGGGAGGGCTAAGATACGAGCAGTACTTC . TRBD2 TRBJ2-7 TRBV29-1
CASSLEGRGSEAFF TGTGCCAGCAGCTTAGAGGGCAGGGGCTCTGAAGCTTTCTTT once . TRBJ1-1 TRBV7-9
CASSSPVQNTGELFF TGTGCCAGCAGCTCCCCGGTTCAAAACACCGGGGAGCTGTTTTTT . . TRBJ2-2 TRBV7-9
CASSWGTGWDEQYF TGTGCCAGCAGTTGGGGGACAGGTTGGGACGAGCAGTACTTC . TRBD1 TRBJ2-7 TRBV6-5
CATSDGRVQETQYF TGTGCCACCAGTGATGGCAGGGTTCAAGAGACCCAGTACTTC . . TRBJ2-5 TRBV24-1
CAGTTDGTSGSTPYEQYF TGTGCCGGCACCACAGACGGGACTAGCGGGAGCACCCCCTACGAGCAGTACTTC . TRBD2 TRBJ2-7 TRBV5-8
CASSSGPSGKQYF TGTGCCAGCAGTTCCGGCCCTAGCGGGAAGCAGTACTTC . TRBD2 TRBJ2-7 TRBV28
CASSLSPGGNQPQHF TGTGCCAGCAGTTTATCTCCGGGGGGCAATCAGCCCCAGCATTTT . . TRBJ1-5 TRBV27
CASSLGQANTEAFF TGTGCCAGCAGTTTGGGACAGGCGAACACTGAAGCTTTCTTT . TRBD1 TRBJ1-1 TRBV28
CASSPPTSGSYNEQFF TGTGCCAGCAGCCCGCCGACTAGCGGGAGCTACAATGAGCAGTTCTTC . TRBD2 TRBJ2-1 TRBV5-8
CASLHTDSTYEQYF TGTGCCAGTCTCCACACGGACTCGACCTACGAGCAGTACTTC . . TRBJ2-7 TRBV2
CASSFRGRGNQPQHF TGTGCCAGCAGTTTTAGAGGCAGGGGCAATCAGCCCCAGCATTTT . . TRBJ1-5 TRBV27
CASSLLAGTNTGELFF TGCGCCAGCAGCTTACTAGCGGGAACGAACACCGGGGAGCTGTTTTTT . TRBD2 TRBJ2-2 TRBV5-1
CASSAWGGTYNSPLHF TGTGCCAGCAGTGCGTGGGGGGGGACTTATAATTCACCCCTCCACTTT once . TRBJ1-6 TRBV2
CASRGAGVGEQYF TGTGCCAGCAGGGGAGCGGGAGTAGGTGAGCAGTACTTC . TRBD2 TRBJ2-7 TRBV12-3/TRBV12-4
CASSFTTGVEQYF TGTGCCAGCAGTTTTACGACAGGGGTCGAGCAGTACTTC few TRBD1 TRBJ2-7 TRBV6-2/TRBV6-3
CAWRGGLAGAGELFF TGTGCCTGGAGAGGAGGACTAGCGGGGGCCGGGGAGCTGTTTTTT . TRBD2 TRBJ2-2 TRBV30
CASSQSGLGGTPSGANVLTF TGCGCCAGCAGTCAATCAGGCCTCGGCGGGACTCCCTCTGGGGCCAACGTCCTGACTTTC . . TRBJ2-6 TRBV23-1
CASSSRTGANEKLFF TGTGCCAGCAGTTCCCGGACAGGGGCTAATGAAAAACTGTTTTTT . TRBD1 TRBJ1-4 TRBV28
CASSTRTAARTEAFF TGTGCCAGCAGTACCCGGACAGCCGCCAGGACTGAAGCTTTCTTT . . TRBJ1-1 TRBV6-2/TRBV6-3
CATSRVGQGAGANVLTF TGTGCCACCAGCAGGGTGGGACAGGGGGCTGGGGCCAACGTCCTGACTTTC . TRBD1 TRBJ2-6 TRBV15
CASSPPVGAGNSPLHF TGTGCCAGCTCACCACCGGTTGGGGCCGGGAATTCACCCCTCCACTTT once . TRBJ1-6 TRBV18
CASSRDWTGEETQYF TGTGCCAGCTCACGCGACTGGACAGGGGAGGAGACCCAGTACTTC . TRBD1 TRBJ2-5 TRBV18
CATSRGGLRSGANVLTF TGTGCCACCAGCAGAGGAGGGCTACGCTCTGGGGCCAACGTCCTGACTTTC . . TRBJ2-6 TRBV15
CSASVGTGTTEAFF TGCAGCGCTTCAGTCGGGACAGGGACCACTGAAGCTTTCTTT . TRBD1 TRBJ1-1 TRBV29-1